One and the same sample provided the 11 T cell receptor beta chains below, sequenced in a study of blood T cell repertoires in COVID-19. Profiling relied on immunoSEQ multiplex PCR, and the TCRdb table lists in-frame clones only, not all of them. The data contain about 160,000 clones, roughly 80% of them seen just once; the ten biggest clones take up about 3.4%. Sequenced: PBMCs or T cells enriched from blood (not recorded which). The source of these receptors is a woman aged 55-75 years who had recovered from COVID-19.

The chain has TRBV7-9 and TRBJ2-3, with TRBD1 as a possible D gene (6 bases). V lost 5 bases, J lost 0 bases, and 15 bases lay in between. CDR1 and CDR2 (germline): SEHNR, FQNEAQ (reference sequence). The CDR3 is made up of 16 amino acids. The CDR3 region has the DNA TGTGCCAGCAGCGCCGGGACACTCTCTAGCACAGATACGCAGTATTTT. Its protein is CASSAGTLSSTDTQYF.

The rearrangement uses TRBV3-1 (or the pseudogene TRBV3-2) and TRBJ2-1; 8 bases fit TRBD2. The junction had 15 bases not matched to a gene; V was cut back by 4 bases and J by 7 bases. Looked up from germline, CDR1 is LGHDT and CDR2 is YNNKEL (reference sequence). CDR3 length: 17 amino acids. The CDR3: CASSLGLGTSRRNEQFF. In nucleotides, the CDR3 is TGTGCCAGCAGCCTCGGGTTGGGGACTAGTCGGCGAAATGAGCAGTTCTTC.

The CDR3 sequence: CASELPLYRGLGEQFF. The CDR3 DNA reads TGCGCCAGCGAACTCCCGTTATACAGGGGGCTGGGTGAGCAGTTCTTC. This chain joins TRBV10-1 and TRBJ2-1; 9 bases align to TRBD1. J was trimmed by 9 bases and V by 8 bases; bases with no gene match: 17. The CDR3 runs 16 residues. Germline V gene lookup returns CDR1 WNHNN and CDR2 SYGVQD (reference sequence).

This clone was counted only a few times. Other DNA sequences in this sample translate to the same CDR3. The rearrangement uses TRBV2 and TRBJ1-5, with 9 bases aligning to TRBD1. Germline CDR1 SNHLY, CDR2 FYNNEI. Trimming cost V 8 bases and J 6 bases; bases outside gene matches: 5. This CDR3 comprises 13 residues. This chain's CDR3 is CASSGQGSQPQHF. For the CDR3, the DNA is TGTGCCAGCTCGGGACAGGGCAGTCAGCCCCAGCATTTT.

This chain joins TRBV29-1 and TRBJ1-5; 7 bases fit TRBD1. This CDR3 has 17 residues. Trimming at V came to 3 bases and at J to 0 bases, leaving 11 bases not matched to a gene. CDR1 and CDR2 from the germline V gene are SQVTM and ANQGSEA. CDR3 nucleotide sequence: TGCAGCGTTGATTACTCAAACAGGGGCCCTAGCAATCAGCCCCAGCATTTT. Its protein product is CSVDYSNRGPSNQPQHF.

Comment on this clone: The junction differs from germline at one of its ends, possibly a read error. The CDR3 nucleotides are TGTGCCAGCAGTCCTAAACAGGGAATCTTTAGCTTT. Translated: CASSPKQGIFSF. The rearrangement joins TRBV12-3 or TRBV12-4 to TRBJ1-1, with D possibly matching TRBD1 (6 bases). This CDR3 is built from 12 residues.

V and J are TRBV2 and TRBJ1-1; 9 bases are shared with TRBD1. The CDR3 runs to 14 residues. CDR1 is SNHLY and CDR2 is FYNNEI in the germline V gene. V lost 7 bases to trimming and J lost 6 bases; unmatched junction nucleotides: 9. The CDR3 protein is CASILGQGSAEAFF. The CDR3 nucleotides read TGTGCCAGCATATTAGGACAGGGGAGTGCTGAAGCTTTCTTT.

There are a few counts of this clone. The chain uses TRBV7-9 and TRBJ2-7, with TRBD2 matching over 11 bases. The length of the CDR3 is 14 residues. The germline V gene encodes CDR1 SEHNR and CDR2 FQNEAQ (reference sequence). With V trimmed by 3 bases and J by 7 bases, 5 bases remained unmatched. The CDR3 reads CASSFRLAGQEQYF. The CDR3 coding sequence is TGTGCCAGCAGCTTTAGACTAGCGGGGCAAGAGCAGTACTTC. The full variable domain, with the rest looked up from reference TRBV7-9 and TRBJ2-7, is DTGVSQNPRHKITKRGQNVTFRCDPISEHNRLYWYRQTLGQGPEFLTYFQNEAQLEKSRLLSDRFSAERPKGSFSTLEIQRTEQGDSAMYLCASSFRLAGQEQYFGPGTRLTVT.

This chain connects TRBV7-9 to TRBJ2-7; the D gene is possibly TRBD1 (5 bases). The CDR3 is 14 amino acids. Looked up from germline, CDR1 is SEHNR and CDR2 is FQNEAQ (reference sequence). V lost 5 bases, J lost 2 bases, and 13 bases lay in between. CDR3 sequence reads: CASSPRERPYEQYF. CDR3 coding DNA: TGTGCCAGCAGCCCCAGGGAACGCCCCTACGAGCAGTACTTC.

This clone has a single count. V usage is TRBV7-3 and J usage is TRBJ2-3; 8 bases map to TRBD2. This CDR3 contains 16 residues. V dropped 5 bases and J dropped 2; count of bases not matched to a gene: 9. The V gene's germline CDR1 is SGHTA and CDR2 FQGTGA. CDR3 sequence (DNA): TGTGCCAGCAGCAAAAAAAGCGGGGGAAACACAGATACGCAGTATTTT. Translated: CASSKKSGGNTDTQYF.

The V and J genes are TRBV5-4 and TRBJ1-5; the match to TRBD1 covers 7 bases. J lost 4 bases, V lost 6 bases, and 16 bases had no gene match. This CDR3 has 17 amino acids. CDR1 is SGHNT and CDR2 is YYREEE in the germline V gene (reference sequence). For the CDR3, the DNA is TGTGCCAGCAACCACATTCTGCGACAGGGAGGAAATCAGCCCCAGCATTTT. This sequence encodes CASNHILRQGGNQPQHF.